This T cell receptor beta chain was found in a study of shared clonotypes between healthy human individuals. Study-wide background: Three plates were used per donor for CD4 naive, three for CD4 memory, two for CD8 naive and one for CD8 memory. The study, taken as a whole, reports: Among non-shared clonotypes, generation probabilities were lower than among those shared by all four donors.

A CD45RA+ naive subset and a CD45RA-negative memory subset were split from CD4+ cells. CDR3 length: 16 amino acids. Deletions cut 0 bases from V and 4 bases from J, with 16 bases between. CDR1 is MNHEY and CDR2 is SMNVEV in the germline V gene (reference sequence). About this clone itself: As yet, its antigen is unknown.

Data came from immunoSEQ multiplex PCR; TCRdb stores just in-frame clones and leaves some out. In the table there are approximately 1,500,000 clones, under 99% of which are singletons. The V gene is TRBV27, the J gene TRBJ2-7; D is uncertain. Source material: naive CD4+ T cells sorted from blood. Subset: CD45RA+ positively selected. The sequence was obtained from a young man in good health. The CDR3 loop reads CASSLSNAHTLYEQYF. The CDR3 DNA is TGTGCCAGCAGTTTATCTAACGCCCACACCCTTTACGAGCAGTACTTC.